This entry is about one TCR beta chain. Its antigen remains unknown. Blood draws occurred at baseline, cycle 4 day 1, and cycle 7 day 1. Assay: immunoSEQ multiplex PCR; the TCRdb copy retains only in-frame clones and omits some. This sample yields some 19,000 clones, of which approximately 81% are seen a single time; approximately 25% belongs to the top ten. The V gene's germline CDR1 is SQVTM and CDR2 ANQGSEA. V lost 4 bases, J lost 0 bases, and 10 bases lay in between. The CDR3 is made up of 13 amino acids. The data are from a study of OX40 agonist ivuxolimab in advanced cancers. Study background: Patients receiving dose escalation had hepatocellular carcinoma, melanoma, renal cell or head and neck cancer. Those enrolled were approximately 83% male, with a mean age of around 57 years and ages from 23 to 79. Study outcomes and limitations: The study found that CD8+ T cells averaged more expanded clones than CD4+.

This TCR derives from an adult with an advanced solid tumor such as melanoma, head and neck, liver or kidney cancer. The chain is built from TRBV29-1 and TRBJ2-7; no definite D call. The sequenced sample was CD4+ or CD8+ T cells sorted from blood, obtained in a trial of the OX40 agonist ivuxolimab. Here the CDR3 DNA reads TGCAGCGTTGGCAGCCGAAACTCCTACGAGCAGTACTTC. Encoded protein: CSVGSRNSYEQYF.